A selection of T cell receptor beta chains follows, all from one sample in a study of blood T cell repertoires in COVID-19. Clones were read by immunoSEQ multiplex PCR, and TCRdb kept only the in-frame ones, dropping some. Of roughly 120,000 clones listed, over 75% are singletons. Sequencing was performed on peripheral blood. The receptors stem from a human donor with active COVID-19. The donor label of this sample is uncertain. Each CDR3 is given with its conserved first and last residue. The D gene is left open where the match is weak. The listing skips clone size in some rows; elsewhere it reads once, few, many or a size class.

NA	NA	TRBV6-2/TRBV6-3	TRBJ1-1	CASSYADTEAFF	TGTGCCAGCAGTTACGCGGACACTGAAGCTTTCTTT
TRBD2	NA	TRBV5-5	TRBJ2-1	CASGGTLLAGVSYNEQFF	TGTGCCAGCGGGGGTACCCTACTAGCGGGGGTGTCCTACAATGAGCAGTTCTTC
TRBD1	NA	TRBV19	TRBJ2-2	CASSRGQGGTGELFF	TGTGCCAGTAGTAGGGGACAGGGGGGCACCGGGGAGCTGTTTTTT
NA	NA	TRBV19	TRBJ2-7	CASVRAYEQYF	TGTGCCAGTGTGAGGGCATACGAGCAGTACTTC
TRBD2	NA	TRBV5-8	TRBJ2-1	CASSLARTSDGGNEQFF	TGTGCCAGCAGCTTGGCCAGGACTAGCGATGGGGGCAATGAGCAGTTCTTC
TRBD2	NA	TRBV4-2	TRBJ2-2	CASSRSAVTSGANTGELFF	TGTGCCAGCAGCCGTTCGGCGGTAACTAGCGGGGCGAACACCGGGGAGCTGTTTTTT
NA	NA	TRBV2	TRBJ1-5	CASSETQGNQPQHF	TGTGCCAGCAGTGAAACGCAGGGCAATCAGCCCCAGCATTTT
NA	NA	TRBV19	TRBJ2-3	CASSIDPAGADTQYF	TGTGCCAGTAGTATAGATCCTGCAGGGGCAGATACGCAGTATTTT
TRBD1	NA	TRBV3-1/TRBV3-2	TRBJ1-3	CASSRDSRNTIYF	TGTGCCAGCAGCCGGGACAGTAGAAACACCATATATTTT
TRBD1	NA	TRBV18	TRBJ2-2	CASSPRTGANTGELFF	TGTGCCAGCTCACCAAGGACAGGGGCGAACACCGGGGAGCTGTTTTTT
NA	NA	TRBV3-1/TRBV3-2	TRBJ1-5	CASSQGGSNQPQHF	TGTGCCAGCAGCCAAGGGGGCAGCAATCAGCCCCAGCATTTT
NA	NA	TRBV28	TRBJ1-3	CASRTGESSGNTIYF	TGTGCCAGCAGAACAGGAGAGAGCTCTGGAAACACCATATATTTT
NA	NA	TRBV6-6	TRBJ2-1	CASRRPGGTDNEQFF	TGTGCCAGCAGAAGGCCCGGGGGAACAGACAATGAGCAGTTCTTC
TRBD1	NA	TRBV19	TRBJ2-2	CASSKGTGGYNTGELFF	TGTGCCAGTAGTAAAGGGACAGGGGGTTACAACACCGGGGAGCTGTTTTTT
NA	NA	TRBV6-4	TRBJ2-6	CASSDDASSGANVLTF	TGTGCCAGCAGTGACGACGCTAGCTCTGGGGCCAACGTCCTGACTTTC
TRBD1	NA	TRBV12-3/TRBV12-4	TRBJ2-5	CASSLQGQTQYF	TGTGCCAGCAGCCTACAGGGGCAGACCCAGTACTTC
NA	NA	TRBV2	TRBJ2-3	CASTTVEVSTDTQYF	TGTGCCAGCACTACCGTAGAGGTGAGCACAGATACGCAGTATTTT
TRBD1	NA	TRBV29-1	TRBJ2-7	CSVGTGNYEQYF	TGCAGCGTCGGGACAGGGAACTACGAGCAGTACTTC
NA	once	TRBV5-1	TRBJ2-1	CASTKGGVNEQFF	TGCGCCAGCACGAAAGGGGGGGTCAATGAGCAGTTCTTC
TRBD1	NA	TRBV6-6	TRBJ1-6	CASSPTGSGNSPLHF	TGTGCCAGCAGCCCGACAGGGAGTGGTAATTCACCCCTCCACTTT
TRBD1	NA	TRBV6-2/TRBV6-3	TRBJ2-1	CASSYEQGMNEQFF	TGTGCCAGCAGTTACGAACAGGGGATGAATGAGCAGTTCTTC
NA	NA	TRBV27	TRBJ2-5	CATRGWEQETQYF	TGTGCCACCCGCGGCTGGGAGCAAGAGACCCAGTACTTC
TRBD1	NA	TRBV7-2	TRBJ2-7	CASSFRQGNSYEQYF	TGTGCCAGCAGCTTCCGACAGGGGAACTCCTACGAGCAGTACTTC
TRBD1	NA	TRBV5-4	TRBJ2-3	CASSLRTGLTDTQYF	TGTGCCAGCAGCTTGCGGACAGGGCTCACAGATACGCAGTATTTT
NA	NA	TRBV7-2	TRBJ2-5	CASSSTSWGETQYF	TGTGCCAGCAGCTCCACTAGCTGGGGAGAGACCCAGTACTTC
NA	NA	TRBV2	TRBJ2-1	CASSAATYNEQFF	TGTGCCAGCTCTGCGGCTACCTACAATGAGCAGTTCTTC
NA	NA	TRBV18	TRBJ2-3	CASSPRQTEDTQYF	TGTGCCAGCTCACCTAGACAGACCGAAGATACGCAGTATTTT
TRBD1	NA	TRBV6-5	TRBJ2-6	CASSSGQVSGANVLTF	TGTGCCAGCAGTTCGGGACAGGTTTCTGGGGCCAACGTCCTGACTTTC
NA	NA	TRBV9	TRBJ1-2	CASSAAGNYGYTF	TGTGCCAGCAGCGCCGCAGGTAACTATGGCTACACCTTC
TRBD1	NA	TRBV28	TRBJ1-2	CASTSGGGWGYTF	TGTGCCAGCACCTCTGGAGGGGGCTGGGGCTACACCTTC
TRBD1	NA	TRBV30	TRBJ2-7	CAWSVPGTGGRNEQYF	TGTGCCTGGAGTGTCCCAGGGACAGGGGGCCGCAACGAGCAGTACTTC
NA	NA	TRBV5-5	TRBJ2-5	CASSFRGEREETQYF	TGTGCCAGCAGCTTTCGCGGGGAACGAGAAGAGACCCAGTACTTC
NA	NA	TRBV3-1/TRBV3-2	TRBJ1-5	CASSFHMGHGNQPQHF	TGTGCCAGCAGCTTCCACATGGGACACGGCAATCAGCCCCAGCATTTT
TRBD1	NA	TRBV6-5	TRBJ1-6	CASSRQGSSPLHF	TGTGCCAGCAGTCGACAGGGGAGTTCACCCCTCCACTTT
TRBD2	NA	TRBV9	TRBJ2-3	CASSFGLAGAPHTDTQYF	TGTGCCAGCAGCTTCGGACTAGCGGGGGCCCCCCACACAGATACGCAGTATTTT
NA	NA	TRBV29-1	TRBJ1-1	CSVASAGQNTEAFF	TGCAGCGTCGCCTCGGCAGGGCAGAACACTGAAGCTTTCTTT
NA	NA	TRBV27	TRBJ2-3	CASSFDPGGTDTQYF	TGTGCCAGCAGTTTCGATCCAGGGGGCACAGATACGCAGTATTTT
TRBD2	NA	TRBV6-2/TRBV6-3	TRBJ2-6	CASSYFLVGTTRAGANVLTF	TGTGCCAGCAGTTACTTCCTTGTCGGGACTACACGGGCAGGGGCCAACGTCCTGACTTTC
NA	NA	TRBV19	TRBJ1-1	CASSTPGRTEAFF	TGTGCCAGTAGTACTCCAGGGCGGACTGAAGCTTTCTTT
TRBD2	NA	TRBV18	TRBJ2-1	CASSPPGLAHNEQFF	TGTGCCAGCTCACCACCCGGACTAGCCCACAATGAGCAGTTCTTC
TRBD1	NA	TRBV5-1	TRBJ1-1	CASSTRTGMNTEAFF	TGCGCCAGCAGTACCCGGACAGGGATGAACACTGAAGCTTTCTTT
NA	NA	TRBV19	TRBJ1-2	CASSRTDYGYTF	TGTGCCAGTAGTAGGACAGACTATGGCTACACCTTC
NA	NA	TRBV2	TRBJ2-1	CASSPRPDNEQFF	TGTGCCAGCAGTCCGCGGCCAGACAATGAGCAGTTCTTC
NA	NA	TRBV7-9	TRBJ2-1	CASSSPRGRFEQFF	TGTGCCAGCAGCTCGCCCAGGGGACGGTTTGAGCAGTTCTTC
TRBD1	NA	TRBV7-2	TRBJ2-2	CASSRDRVLFLAGELFF	TGTGCCAGCAGCCGGGACAGGGTCTTGTTCTTAGCCGGGGAGCTGTTTTTT